The rows below give T cell receptor beta chains drawn from one sample of a study of metastatic and nonmetastatic thyroid tumors. TCRdb used MiXCR to call clones anew from the PCR reads. The profile shows roughly 30,000 clones, roughly 21% of them singletons. Input material: blood. All receptors come from a female donor with papillary thyroid cancer or a benign thyroid nodule (not recorded which). Some clones in this sample may be carry-over from other donors' samples. Each CDR3 is given with its conserved first and last residue. The D gene is left open where the match is weak. Clone size is shown for a subset of rows, as once, few, many or a class of expanded clone.

CDR3 DNA	CDR3 protein	V gene	D gene	J gene	clone size
TGTGCCAGCAGCCGGCGACTAGCGCGAAGCACGGATACGCAGTATTTT	CASSRRLARSTDTQYF	TRBV3-1	TRBD2	TRBJ2-3	.
TGTGCCAGCAGCCAAGATATTGGAGGGTCTGGAAACACCATATATTTT	CASSQDIGGSGNTIYF	TRBV3-1	.	TRBJ1-3	.
TGCAGTGCTAGTCGTCTAGCGGGAATGGGTGAGCAGGACTTT	CSASRLAGMGEQDF	TRBV20-1	TRBD2	TRBJ2-1	.
TGTGCCAGCAGCCCAGGACAGGGTCGTTCACCCCTCCACTTT	CASSPGQGRSPLHF	TRBV6-4	TRBD1	TRBJ1-6	few
TGTGCCTTCGGGACAGGGCTTCAGAACACCGGGGAGCGGGGCTACACCTTC	CAFGTGLQNTGERGYTF	TRBV30	TRBD1	TRBJ1-2	.
TGCAGTGCTAGAGATTGGGGACCCTCCTACAATGAGCAGTTCTTC	CSARDWGPSYNEQFF	TRBV20-1	.	TRBJ2-1	many
TGCGCCAGCAGCTTGGAAATGGGACCCCGCTACGAGCAGTACTTC	CASSLEMGPRYEQYF	TRBV5-1	.	TRBJ2-7	medium-sized
TGTGCCAGCAGCTTAGGCCCAAAAGGGTCTTTCTACGAGCAGTACTTC	CASSLGPKGSFYEQYF	TRBV11-2	.	TRBJ2-7	.
TGCAGCCCTTCCCAAGGACAGACTAACTATGGCTACACCTTC	CSPSQGQTNYGYTF	TRBV20-1	.	TRBJ1-2	medium-sized
TGTGCCACCAGTGATACAGGGTTGGGCGAGCAGTGCTTC	CATSDTGLGEQCF	TRBV24-1	.	TRBJ2-7	few